The source of this T cell receptor (beta chain) is a study of cytotoxic CD8 clonotypes in ibrutinib-treated CLL. The wider study: The study included about 11 relapsed/refractory and more than 14 treatment-naive patients; under 18 had IGHV unmutated disease. Once patients had received a median 12 months of treatment, range 6 to 36, response samples were obtained. Whole-study results and caveats: The times at which samples were taken varied between sustained-remission and progressing patients.

PBMCs were cryopreserved, and roughly 1.9 micrograms of genomic DNA from them went into TCR beta libraries. This table comes from immunoSEQ multiplex PCR, and its TCRdb copy is limited to in-frame clones, with some not included. This table has more than 110,000 clones, 65% to 85% appearing once. Per the germline V gene, CDR1 is MNHNS and CDR2 is SASEGT. Trimming left V 2 bases short and J 0 bases short, with 8 bases between. CDR3 length equals 15 residues. As for this clone: Its antigen is unknown.

This TCR derives from a human donor with chronic lymphocytic leukemia. This specimen consisted of PBMCs, obtained after 36 months of ibrutinib treatment. The chain has TRBV6-1 and TRBJ1-5; D may be TRBD1 (6 bases). DNA of the CDR3: TGTGCCAGCAGTGAAACAGGGAGTAGCAATCAGCCCCAGCATTTT. Its protein product is CASSETGSSNQPQHF.